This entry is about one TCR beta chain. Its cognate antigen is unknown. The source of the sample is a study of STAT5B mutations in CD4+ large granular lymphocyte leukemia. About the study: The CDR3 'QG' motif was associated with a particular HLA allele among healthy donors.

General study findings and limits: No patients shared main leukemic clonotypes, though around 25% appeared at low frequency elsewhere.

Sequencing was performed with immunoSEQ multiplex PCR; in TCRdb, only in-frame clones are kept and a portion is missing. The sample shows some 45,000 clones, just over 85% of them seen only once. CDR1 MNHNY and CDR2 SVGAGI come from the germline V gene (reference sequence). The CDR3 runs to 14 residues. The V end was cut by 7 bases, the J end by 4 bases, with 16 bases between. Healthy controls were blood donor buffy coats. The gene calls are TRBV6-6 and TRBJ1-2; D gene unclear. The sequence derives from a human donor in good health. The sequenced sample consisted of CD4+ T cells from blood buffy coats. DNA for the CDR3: TGTGCCAGCACTCGGGGAGGGCCGGGCTATGGCTACACCTTC. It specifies CASTRGGPGYGYTF.